Below are 4 T cell receptor beta chains sequenced from a single sample in a study of blood T cell repertoires in COVID-19. The protocol was immunoSEQ multiplex PCR, while the TCRdb copy is restricted to in-frame clones and leaves out a portion. The repertoire holds a few hundred thousand clones, with around 87% as singletons. Sample: peripheral blood. Receptor source: a woman between 45 and 65 years old with acute or convalescent COVID-19.

This clone was observed a handful of times. The chain joins TRBV2 to TRBJ1-5, with TRBD1 as a possible D gene (5 bases). The V gene lost 2 bases and the J gene lost 0 bases, with 11 bases spanning the gap. This CDR3 is built from 16 residues. Germline CDR1 and CDR2: SNHLY and FYNNEI. In nucleotides, the CDR3 is TGTGCCAGCAGTGAAATAGGGACTAATAGCAATCAGCCCCAGCATTTT. It codes for CASSEIGTNSNQPQHF.

This rearrangement joins TRBV19 to TRBJ2-1; D uncertain. This CDR3 comprises 17 residues. Germline V lookup: CDR1 LNHDA, CDR2 SQIVND (reference sequence). V lost 3 bases and J 4 bases, leaving 19 bases between the germline ends. CDR3 DNA: TGTGCCAGTAGTATCCGCCGACTGTCATTATCGTACAATGAGCAGTTCTTC. Encoded protein: CASSIRRLSLSYNEQFF.

The chain is built from TRBV28 and TRBJ2-3; 10 bases fit TRBD2. CDR3 length equals 15 residues. Germline V lookup: CDR1 MDHEN, CDR2 SYDVKM. The trim removed 7 bases at V and 4 bases at J, leaving 8 bases unmatched. CDR3 protein: CASKPSGRAADTQYF. CDR3 DNA sequence: TGTGCCAGCAAGCCCAGCGGGAGGGCCGCAGATACGCAGTATTTT.

This clone was seen at least ten times. This rearrangement joins TRBV28 to TRBJ1-1; TRBD1 is a possible D gene (6 bases). Trimming stripped 11 bases from V and 0 bases from J, with 19 bases between. Germline V gene data show CDR1 as MDHEN and CDR2 as SYDVKM. The CDR3 is made up of 15 amino acids. In DNA, the CDR3 is TGTGCCGTAGCGGGGGCAGGAAATATGAACACTGAAGCTTTCTTT. This gives the protein CAVAGAGNMNTEAFF.